This T cell receptor beta chain came from a study of regulatory T cells in long-lasting Graves disease. The study's findings and limits: Comparison showed that persistent patients shared more public clonotypes (fewer than 3,000) than new patients (roughly 1,000). Persistent disease was characterized by preferential usage of TRBV28, TRBJ1-2 and TRBJ2-5.

Time point of the sample: persistent/refractory GD, antithyroid drugs over 5 years with positive TRAb. Making the TCR library involved RNA that had been extracted from PBMCs. V dropped 0 bases and J dropped 8 bases, with 14 bases sitting between them. The CDR3 loop spans 15 amino acids. Germline values: CDR1 ENHRY, CDR2 SYGVKD. The authors built TCR beta libraries using iRepertoire HTBI primers and Arm-PCR of CDR3 regions. TCRdb reprocessed the multiplex PCR reads via MiXCR and lists one record per CDR3 protein. The sample shows some 430,000 distinct CDR3 sequences, 20% to 25% of them seen only once. The table lists this clonotype with a few counts. No antigen is known for it.

V gene TRBV10-3 combines with J gene TRBJ2-1; TRBD2 is a possible D gene (6 bases). The sample here was peripheral blood mononuclear cells (PBMCs), taken when the disease was refractory, from a patient treated with antithyroid drugs. This sequence originates from a female donor with Graves disease. The CDR3 sequence: CAISESGGIKYEQFF. CDR3 in DNA: TGTGCCATCAGTGAGTCGGGCGGGATCAAATATGAGCAGTTCTTC.